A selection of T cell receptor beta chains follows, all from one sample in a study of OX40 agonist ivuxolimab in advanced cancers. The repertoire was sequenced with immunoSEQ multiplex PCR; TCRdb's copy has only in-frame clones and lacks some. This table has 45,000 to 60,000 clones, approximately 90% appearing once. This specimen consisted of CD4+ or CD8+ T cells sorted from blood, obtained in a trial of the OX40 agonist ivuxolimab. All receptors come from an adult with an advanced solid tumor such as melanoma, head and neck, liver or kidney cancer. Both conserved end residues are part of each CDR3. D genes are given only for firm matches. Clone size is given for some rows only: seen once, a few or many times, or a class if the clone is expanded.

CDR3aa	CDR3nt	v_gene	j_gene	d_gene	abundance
CASKPRPSYTDTQYF	TGTGCCAGTAAACCTCGTCCAAGCTATACAGATACGCAGTATTTT	TRBV27	TRBJ2-3	.	.
CAISVREEQYF	TGTGCCATCAGTGTGAGAGAAGAGCAGTACTTC	TRBV10-3	TRBJ2-5	.	.
CASRATGTGGETQYF	TGCGCCAGCAGAGCGACCGGGACAGGGGGCGAGACCCAGTACTTC	TRBV5-1	TRBJ2-5	TRBD1	once
CASSLGQGAYEQYF	TGTGCCAGCAGCCTGGGACAGGGGGCCTACGAGCAGTACTTC	TRBV7-2	TRBJ2-7	TRBD1	.
CASSLAKGGHDYEQYF	TGTGCCAGCAGCTTGGCCAAGGGGGGCCATGACTACGAGCAGTACTTC	TRBV11-3	TRBJ2-7	.	.
CASSPSRTPQETQYF	TGTGCCAGTAGTCCTTCCCGGACGCCCCAAGAGACCCAGTACTTC	TRBV19	TRBJ2-5	.	.
CASSPGLAGLVDTQYF	TGTGCCAGCTCACCGGGACTAGCGGGACTGGTAGATACGCAGTATTTT	TRBV18	TRBJ2-3	TRBD2	.
CASSLPGLAPEQYF	TGTGCCAGCAGTTTACCCGGACTAGCTCCCGAGCAGTACTTC	TRBV28	TRBJ2-7	TRBD2	once
CASSDRAQNNEQFF	TGTGCCAGCAGCGACAGGGCCCAGAACAATGAGCAGTTCTTC	TRBV9	TRBJ2-1	.	once
CASSVIGSGSYEQYF	TGTGCCAGCAGCGTCATAGGGTCGGGATCTTACGAGCAGTACTTC	TRBV7-3	TRBJ2-7	.	.
CAGLWDGSYGCTF	.	TRBV6-1	TRBJ1-2	.	.
CASSLGTLYSSYEQYF	TGTGCCAGCAGCTTAGGGACCCTTTATAGCTCCTACGAGCAGTACTTC	TRBV7-6	TRBJ2-7	.	.
CASSHRRQSGSSEQYF	TGTGCCAGCAGTCACCGACGACAGTCAGGCTCGAGTGAGCAGTACTTC	TRBV6-6	TRBJ2-7	.	.
CASSLSSGGTTYEQYF	TGTGCCAGCAGTTTATCAAGCGGGGGGACGACCTACGAGCAGTACTTC	TRBV27	TRBJ2-7	TRBD2	.
CASSLQQGYNSPLHF	TGTGCCAGTAGCCTCCAACAGGGTTATAATTCACCCCTCCACTTT	TRBV4-2	TRBJ1-6	.	.
CASSRTGLEGNTIYF	TGTGCCAGCAGTCGGACAGGGTTAGAAGGAAACACCATATATTTT	TRBV28	TRBJ1-3	TRBD1	.
CASNLPGHSYSNQPQHF	TGTGCCTCTAATCTACCGGGACACTCATATAGCAATCAGCCCCAGCATTTT	TRBV28	TRBJ1-5	.	.
CASSLAGSETQYF	TGTGCCAGCAGCTTAGCCGGGAGCGAGACCCAGTACTTC	TRBV11-2	TRBJ2-5	.	once
CATEGGTGGYEQYF	TGTGCCACCGAGGGGGGGACAGGGGGATACGAGCAGTACTTC	TRBV6-5	TRBJ2-7	TRBD1	.
CASSTGSTPHSGNTIYF	TGTGCCAGTAGTACCGGAAGCACACCGCACTCTGGAAACACCATATATTTT	TRBV19	TRBJ1-3	.	.
CASSRDRVTYEQYF	TGTGCCAGCAGTCGGGACAGGGTAACATACGAGCAGTACTTC	TRBV6-1	TRBJ2-7	TRBD1	.
CSAGWGEAFF	TGCAGCGCTGGGTGGGGTGAAGCTTTCTTT	TRBV29-1	TRBJ1-1	.	.
CASSLGGPRFAETQYF	TGTGCCAGCAGCCTCGGGGGCCCGAGATTCGCGGAGACCCAGTACTTC	TRBV7-9	TRBJ2-5	.	.
CASSLGLAGGDTQYF	TGCGCCAGCAGCTTGGGACTAGCGGGAGGAGATACGCAGTATTTT	TRBV5-1	TRBJ2-3	TRBD2	once
CASSLGRPAFF	TGTGCCAGCAGCTTGGGCAGGCCAGCTTTCTTT	TRBV5-8	TRBJ1-1	.	few
CASSYQTQPQHF	TGTGCCAGCAGTTACCAGACTCAGCCCCAGCATTTT	TRBV6-6	TRBJ1-5	.	.
CASSVGTGLYNEQFF	TGTGCCAGCAGCGTAGGGACAGGGCTATACAATGAGCAGTTCTTC	TRBV9	TRBJ2-1	TRBD1	.
CAISDPTALGGNTIYF	TGTGCCATCAGTGACCCGACAGCCTTGGGCGGAAACACCATATATTTT	TRBV10-3	TRBJ1-3	.	.
CASSSLQGSYEQYF	TGCGCCAGCAGCTCCCTGCAGGGGTCCTACGAGCAGTACTTC	TRBV5-1	TRBJ2-7	.	.
CASSLDPSGGGTDTQYF	TGCGCCAGCAGCTTGGATCCTAGCGGGGGCGGCACAGATACGCAGTATTTT	TRBV5-1	TRBJ2-3	TRBD2	once
CASSFDTAEAFF	TGTGCCAGCAGCTTCGACACGGCTGAAGCTTTCTTT	TRBV7-9	TRBJ1-1	.	.
CASRDRPNQPQHF	TGTGCCAGTAGGGACCGACCCAATCAGCCCCAGCATTTT	TRBV19	TRBJ1-5	.	.
CASSLAGPHRGPQHF	TGCGCCAGCAGCTTGGCAGGGCCCCACAGGGGGCCCCAGCATTTT	TRBV5-1	TRBJ1-5	TRBD1	.
CASSMTSGGQETQYF	TGCGCCAGCAGCATGACTAGCGGGGGGCAAGAGACCCAGTACTTC	TRBV5-1	TRBJ2-5	TRBD2	.
CASSFGYSSYNEQFF	TGTGCCAGCAGCTTCGGGTATAGCTCCTACAATGAGCAGTTCTTC	TRBV5-8	TRBJ2-1	.	once
CASSSRDFYNEQFF	TGTGCCAGCAGCAGCCGGGACTTCTACAATGAGCAGTTCTTC	TRBV5-6	TRBJ2-1	.	.
CASSLDFGGEQFF	TGTGCCAGCAGCTTAGATTTTGGCGGGGAGCAGTTCTTC	TRBV11-2	TRBJ2-1	.	.
CASSSWTGITGELFF	TGTGCCAGCAGCTCGTGGACAGGGATCACCGGGGAGCTGTTTTTT	TRBV7-8	TRBJ2-2	TRBD1	.
CASSLAGASGSNEQFF	TGTGCCAGCAGCTTGGCCGGCGCTAGCGGGAGCAATGAGCAGTTCTTC	TRBV5-4	TRBJ2-1	TRBD2	.
CASSLSSQGNTGELFF	TGCGCCAGCAGCTTGTCGTCTCAGGGGAACACCGGGGAGCTGTTTTTT	TRBV5-1	TRBJ2-2	.	.
CASSPPGQGYATNEKLFF	TGTGCCAGCTCACCACCGGGACAGGGTTACGCAACTAATGAAAAACTGTTTTTT	TRBV18	TRBJ1-4	TRBD1	.
CASSVFGGELFF	TGTGCCAGCAGCGTATTCGGCGGGGAGCTGTTTTTT	TRBV9	TRBJ2-2	.	.
CASSLVRETEAFF	TGTGCCAGCAGCTTGGTCAGGGAAACTGAAGCTTTCTTT	TRBV7-6	TRBJ1-1	.	.
CASSYGTGANSPLHF	TGTGCCAGCAGTTACGGGACAGGGGCAAATTCACCCCTCCACTTT	TRBV6-5	TRBJ1-6	TRBD1	few
CASSGGPYYTEAFF	TGTGCCAGCAGCGGGGGCCCGTACTACACTGAAGCTTTCTTT	TRBV9	TRBJ1-1	.	.
CAIREGAPYNEQFF	TGTGCCATCAGGGAGGGGGCCCCATACAATGAGCAGTTCTTC	TRBV6-6	TRBJ2-1	.	.
CASRGDTEAFF	TGCGCCAGCAGGGGGGACACTGAAGCTTTCTTT	TRBV5-1	TRBJ1-1	.	.
CASIPRWGAKEGYTF	TGTGCCAGTATCCCCAGATGGGGGGCAAAGGAAGGCTACACCTTC	TRBV19	TRBJ1-2	.	.